This is a list of T cell receptor beta chains from one sample in a study of cytomegalovirus exposure and HLA in healthy donors. The assay was immunoSEQ multiplex PCR, and TCRdb's table has in-frame clones only and misses some. The sample consists of approximately 110,000 clones, 70% to 85% of them appearing once. The source material was PBMCs. These receptors originate from a young woman in good health and CMV-seronegative. CDR3s include the opening cysteine and the closing phenylalanine or tryptophan. D genes are given only for firm matches. Not all rows give a size; the values are once, few, many and, for expanded clones, a class.

cdr3_length: 12; j_call: TRBJ1-1; d_call: .; v_call: TRBV11-3; clone_size: .; cdr3_aa: CASSWGRGEAFF; cdr3_nt: TGTGCCAGCAGTTGGGGCCGAGGTGAAGCTTTCTTT
cdr3_length: 13; j_call: TRBJ2-5; d_call: .; v_call: TRBV28; clone_size: .; cdr3_aa: CASSLGRKETQYF; cdr3_nt: TGTGCCAGCAGTTTGGGCAGGAAAGAGACCCAGTACTTC
cdr3_length: 15; j_call: TRBJ2-7; d_call: TRBD2; v_call: TRBV11-2; clone_size: .; cdr3_aa: CASSAGLAGEGEQYF; cdr3_nt: TGTGCCAGCAGCGCAGGACTAGCGGGAGAGGGCGAGCAGTACTTC
cdr3_length: 13; j_call: TRBJ1-5; d_call: .; v_call: TRBV30; clone_size: .; cdr3_aa: CAWSGTLNQPQHF; cdr3_nt: TGTGCCTGGAGTGGGACACTTAATCAGCCCCAGCATTTT
cdr3_length: 13; j_call: TRBJ2-5; d_call: .; v_call: TRBV18; clone_size: .; cdr3_aa: CASSPAHLETQYF; cdr3_nt: TGTGCCAGCTCACCGGCCCATCTCGAGACCCAGTACTTC
cdr3_length: 14; j_call: TRBJ2-2; d_call: .; v_call: TRBV27; clone_size: many; cdr3_aa: CASSWTALTGELFF; cdr3_nt: TGTGCCAGCAGTTGGACAGCGCTCACCGGGGAGCTGTTTTTT
cdr3_length: 15; j_call: TRBJ2-3; d_call: .; v_call: TRBV7-2; clone_size: .; cdr3_aa: CASSLDLSSTDTQYF; cdr3_nt: TGTGCCAGCAGCTTAGACTTGTCTAGCACAGATACGCAGTATTTT
cdr3_length: 15; j_call: TRBJ2-3; d_call: TRBD1; v_call: TRBV10-3; clone_size: .; cdr3_aa: CAISGGTGQSNTQYF; cdr3_nt: TGTGCCATCAGTGGGGGGACAGGTCAATCGAATACGCAGTATTTT
cdr3_length: 16; j_call: TRBJ2-5; d_call: .; v_call: TRBV7-2; clone_size: .; cdr3_aa: CASSLDISLSKETQYF; cdr3_nt: TGTGCCAGCAGCTTAGATATTAGCCTCTCCAAAGAGACCCAGTACTTC
cdr3_length: 12; j_call: TRBJ1-1; d_call: .; v_call: TRBV29-1; clone_size: .; cdr3_aa: CSVQFPNTEAFF; cdr3_nt: TGCAGCGTACAGTTTCCGAACACTGAAGCTTTCTTT
cdr3_length: 13; j_call: TRBJ1-5; d_call: .; v_call: TRBV2; clone_size: .; cdr3_aa: CASGLQGSVAQHF; cdr3_nt: TGTGCCAGCGGGCTTCAGGGGTCCGTGGCCCAGCATTTT
cdr3_length: 16; j_call: TRBJ2-2; d_call: TRBD1; v_call: TRBV15; clone_size: .; cdr3_aa: CATSRSGTGITGELFF; cdr3_nt: TGTGCCACCAGCAGATCCGGGACAGGGATTACCGGGGAGCTGTTTTTT
cdr3_length: 15; j_call: TRBJ1-1; d_call: .; v_call: TRBV6-5; clone_size: few; cdr3_aa: CASSYSYARGGEAFF; cdr3_nt: TGTGCCAGCAGTTACTCGTATGCTCGGGGAGGTGAAGCTTTCTTT
cdr3_length: 17; j_call: TRBJ2-2; d_call: TRBD1; v_call: TRBV14; clone_size: .; cdr3_aa: CASSLTIGQGNTGELFF; cdr3_nt: TGTGCCAGCAGCCTCACCATCGGACAGGGGAACACCGGGGAGCTGTTTTTT
cdr3_length: 9; j_call: TRBJ1-1; d_call: .; v_call: TRBV29-1; clone_size: .; cdr3_aa: CSAGSEAFF; cdr3_nt: TGCAGCGCAGGGTCTGAAGCTTTCTTT
cdr3_length: 12; j_call: TRBJ2-7; d_call: .; v_call: TRBV14; clone_size: .; cdr3_aa: CASSPQGYEQYF; cdr3_nt: TGTGCCAGCAGCCCGCAGGGTTACGAGCAGTACTTC
cdr3_length: 14; j_call: TRBJ2-4; d_call: TRBD2; v_call: TRBV6-5; clone_size: .; cdr3_aa: CASSWGGSENIQYF; cdr3_nt: TGTGCCAGCAGTTGGGGAGGGAGTGAAAACATTCAGTACTTC
cdr3_length: 14; j_call: TRBJ1-1; d_call: .; v_call: TRBV30; clone_size: .; cdr3_aa: CAWSATILSTEAFF; cdr3_nt: TGTGCCTGGAGTGCAACTATATTGAGTACTGAAGCTTTCTTT
cdr3_length: 14; j_call: TRBJ2-3; d_call: TRBD2; v_call: TRBV6-6; clone_size: .; cdr3_aa: CASSYGTSGYTQYF; cdr3_nt: TGTGCCAGCAGTTATGGGACTAGCGGATATACGCAGTATTTT
cdr3_length: 19; j_call: TRBJ2-6; d_call: TRBD2; v_call: TRBV11-3; clone_size: many; cdr3_aa: CASSPVAGWGGSGANVLTF; cdr3_nt: TGTGCCAGCAGCCCAGTCGCCGGCTGGGGGGGCTCTGGGGCCAACGTCCTGACTTTC
cdr3_length: 11; j_call: TRBJ1-2; d_call: .; v_call: TRBV20-1; clone_size: .; cdr3_aa: CSARRDYGYTF; cdr3_nt: TGCAGTGCCCGGAGGGATTATGGCTACACCTTC
cdr3_length: 13; j_call: TRBJ2-7; d_call: .; v_call: TRBV28; clone_size: .; cdr3_aa: CASNTGNSYEQYF; cdr3_nt: TGTGCCAGCAATACAGGGAACTCCTACGAGCAGTACTTC
cdr3_length: 14; j_call: TRBJ2-2; d_call: .; v_call: TRBV30; clone_size: .; cdr3_aa: CAWSMGRNTGELFF; cdr3_nt: TGTGCCTGGAGTATGGGGCGCAACACCGGGGAGCTGTTTTTT
cdr3_length: 14; j_call: TRBJ1-2; d_call: TRBD1; v_call: TRBV30; clone_size: .; cdr3_aa: CAWSIFGQGIGYTF; cdr3_nt: TGTGCCTGGAGTATTTTCGGACAGGGGATTGGCTACACCTTC
cdr3_length: 17; j_call: TRBJ2-1; d_call: TRBD2; v_call: TRBV7-9; clone_size: medium-sized; cdr3_aa: CASSPRQLAGVYNEQFF; cdr3_nt: TGTGCCAGCAGCCCCCGGCAACTAGCGGGGGTGTACAATGAGCAGTTCTTC
cdr3_length: 13; j_call: TRBJ1-1; d_call: .; v_call: TRBV27; clone_size: .; cdr3_aa: CASSFTTREEAFF; cdr3_nt: TGTGCCAGCAGTTTCACTACCCGGGAAGAAGCTTTCTTT
cdr3_length: 11; j_call: TRBJ1-2; d_call: .; v_call: TRBV30; clone_size: .; cdr3_aa: CAWSVLHGYTF; cdr3_nt: TGTGCCTGGAGTGTACTGCATGGCTACACCTTC
cdr3_length: 14; j_call: TRBJ2-3; d_call: TRBD2; v_call: TRBV30; clone_size: once; cdr3_aa: CAWVSGGARDTQYF; cdr3_nt: TGTGCCTGGGTTAGCGGGGGGGCGAGGGATACGCAGTATTTT
cdr3_length: 15; j_call: TRBJ1-2; d_call: TRBD1; v_call: TRBV9; clone_size: .; cdr3_aa: CASSAPGQGLTGYTF; cdr3_nt: TGTGCCAGCAGCGCCCCGGGACAGGGGCTCACGGGCTACACCTTC
cdr3_length: 12; j_call: TRBJ2-7; d_call: .; v_call: TRBV28; clone_size: .; cdr3_aa: CASSPRSYEQYF; cdr3_nt: TGTGCCAGCAGTCCGCGTTCCTACGAGCAGTACTTC
cdr3_length: 16; j_call: TRBJ1-1; d_call: .; v_call: TRBV10-3; clone_size: few; cdr3_aa: CAISESDIRFDTEAFF; cdr3_nt: TGTGCCATCAGTGAGTCCGATATCAGGTTTGATACTGAAGCTTTCTTT
cdr3_length: 15; j_call: TRBJ2-5; d_call: .; v_call: TRBV7-9; clone_size: .; cdr3_aa: CASSVTGGEQETQYF; cdr3_nt: TGTGCCAGCAGCGTTACAGGGGGGGAACAAGAGACCCAGTACTTC
cdr3_length: 13; j_call: TRBJ1-5; d_call: TRBD1; v_call: TRBV28; clone_size: .; cdr3_aa: CASSFPRTGAQHF; cdr3_nt: TGTGCCAGCAGTTTCCCCCGGACAGGGGCCCAGCATTTT
cdr3_length: 13; j_call: TRBJ1-1; d_call: .; v_call: TRBV28; clone_size: .; cdr3_aa: CASSFIGGAEAFF; cdr3_nt: TGTGCCAGCAGTTTTATCGGGGGAGCTGAAGCTTTCTTT
cdr3_length: 20; j_call: TRBJ1-5; d_call: TRBD1; v_call: TRBV27; clone_size: .; cdr3_aa: CASSSLPGTGVVYSNQPQHF; cdr3_nt: TGTGCCAGCAGTAGCCTCCCCGGGACAGGAGTCGTTTATAGCAATCAGCCCCAGCATTTT
cdr3_length: 13; j_call: TRBJ2-5; d_call: .; v_call: TRBV14; clone_size: .; cdr3_aa: CASSMGAQEAQYF; cdr3_nt: TGTGCCAGCAGCATGGGGGCCCAAGAGGCCCAGTACTTC
cdr3_length: 14; j_call: TRBJ1-1; d_call: .; v_call: TRBV21-1; clone_size: .; cdr3_aa: CASTGGTMGTEAFF; cdr3_nt: TGTGCCAGCACAGGGGGTACCATGGGCACTGAAGCTTTCTTT
cdr3_length: 13; j_call: TRBJ2-1; d_call: TRBD2; v_call: TRBV29-1; clone_size: .; cdr3_aa: CSVYSGRDLEQFF; cdr3_nt: TGCAGCGTCTATAGCGGGAGGGACCTCGAGCAGTTCTTC
cdr3_length: 11; j_call: TRBJ2-1; d_call: .; v_call: TRBV7-9; clone_size: .; cdr3_aa: CASSLDLEQFF; cdr3_nt: TGTGCCAGCAGCTTAGACTTAGAGCAGTTCTTC
cdr3_length: 13; j_call: TRBJ1-2; d_call: .; v_call: TRBV9; clone_size: .; cdr3_aa: CASSVETAYGYTF; cdr3_nt: TGTGCCAGCAGCGTAGAGACAGCCTATGGCTACACCTTC
cdr3_length: 17; j_call: TRBJ1-2; d_call: .; v_call: TRBV4-1; clone_size: .; cdr3_aa: CASSQDPRGGKVVGYTF; cdr3_nt: TGCGCCAGCAGCCAAGATCCAAGAGGAGGGAAGGTGGTGGGCTACACCTTC
cdr3_length: 14; j_call: TRBJ1-2; d_call: TRBD1; v_call: TRBV11-2; clone_size: .; cdr3_aa: CASSWDSPNYGYTF; cdr3_nt: TGTGCCAGCAGTTGGGACAGCCCTAACTATGGCTACACCTTC